This T cell receptor (beta chain) was captured by sequencing in a study of T cell responses to AZD1222 COVID-19 vaccine. About the study: Second-dose recipients at about 4 or about 12 weeks were treated as one pooled group.

The CDR3 is 14 residues long. CDR1 WNHNN and CDR2 SYGVQD come from the germline V gene (reference sequence). The germline V and J ends were trimmed by 3 bases and 6 bases, with 13 bases remaining between them. On this clone itself: The target antigen is unknown.

Sequencing was performed with immunoSEQ multiplex PCR; in TCRdb, only in-frame clones are kept and a portion is missing. Here the sample spans some 150,000 clones, around nine tenths being singletons. Study outcomes and limitations: Of the AZD1222 recipients, only six or seven were seropositive at baseline. Nearly half of spike-specific TCRs reportedly target variant regions that are unmutated in the B.1.351 and B.1.1.7 variants.

The sequence derives from an adult in good health. The sequences come from peripheral blood, collected on day 0 of AZD1222 vaccination. The rearrangement uses TRBV10-1 and TRBJ2-3, with D unclear. The CDR3 bases are TGCGCCAGCAGTGAAGGGCAGTTAGGGGATACGCAGTATTTT. This gives the protein CASSEGQLGDTQYF.